This TCR beta chain comes out of a study of blood T cell repertoires in COVID-19. Trimming took off 7 bases at V and 6 bases at J, with 18 bases between the two ends. The germline gives CDR1 ENHRY, CDR2 SYGVKD. The CDR3 consists of 14 residues. Measured with immunoSEQ multiplex PCR; TCRdb has only the in-frame clones, and not every one. The sample contains 140,000 to 150,000 clones, 88% of which appear only once. The chain links TRBV10-3 to TRBJ1-1, with TRBD1 as a possible D gene (5 bases). This sequence originates from a man aged 65 to 79 with acute or convalescent COVID-19. Sequenced: peripheral blood. The DNA for the CDR3 is TGTGCCATCAAACCGGGGGATTCAGTGGCTGAAGCTTTCTTT. This encodes CAIKPGDSVAEAFF.